The 12 T cell receptor beta chains listed next were all sequenced from one sample in a study of blood T cell repertoires in COVID-19. Assay: immunoSEQ multiplex PCR; the TCRdb copy retains only in-frame clones and omits some. The data contain about 170,000 clones, 83% of them singletons. Material for sequencing was peripheral blood. The origin of the receptors is a woman aged 70 to 79 who had recovered from COVID-19.

The V call is TRBV7-2, the J call TRBJ2-1, with 11 bases fitting TRBD2. After removal of 7 bases from V and 5 bases from J, the junction contained 10 bases not matched to a gene. CDR3 length equals 16 residues. Germline-derived CDR1 and CDR2 are SGHTA and FQGNSA. The CDR3 coding sequence is TGTGCCAGCACCCCGGGTAGCGGGAGGGGGGACAATGAGCAGTTCTTC. It yields the protein CASTPGSGRGDNEQFF.

The chain has TRBV7-2 and TRBJ2-5, with TRBD2 matching 9 bases. Germline CDR1 is SGHTA and CDR2 is FQGNSA. V lost 3 bases and J lost 5; bases outside the gene matches: 4. CDR3 length: 14 residues. Written as DNA, the CDR3 is TGTGCCAGCAGCTTCGCGGGAGGGCGGGAGACCCAGTACTTC. It is translated as CASSFAGGRETQYF. The whole variable domain, filled in from reference TRBV7-2 and TRBJ2-5, reads GAGVSQSPSNKVTEKGKDVELRCDPISGHTALYWYRQSLGQGLEFLIYFQGNSAPDKSGLPSDRFSAERTGGSVSTLTIQRTQQEDSAVYLCASSFAGGRETQYFGPGTRLLVL.

V gene TRBV19 combines with J gene TRBJ2-7; 7 bases match TRBD2. V lost 3 bases and J lost 3; bases outside the gene matches: 8. Germline CDR1 is LNHDA and CDR2 is SQIVND (reference sequence). The CDR3 is 15 residues long. The CDR3 spells CASSIPSGNVYEQYF. The DNA of the CDR3 is TGTGCCAGTAGTATCCCCAGCGGGAACGTCTACGAGCAGTACTTC.

The V gene is TRBV28, the J gene TRBJ1-4; maybe TRBD1 (6 bases). Germline V lookup: CDR1 MDHEN, CDR2 SYDVKM. The V end was cut by 2 bases, the J end by 7 bases, with 14 bases between. This CDR3 is built from 15 residues. CDR3 amino acids: CASSLAGGGGEKLFF. As DNA, the CDR3 is TGTGCCAGCAGTTTAGCCGGGGGCGGGGGTGAAAAACTGTTTTTT.

The DNA of the CDR3 is TGTGCCAGCAGCTTAGGCCTTACTAGCGGGGGGGCCGGTGAGCAGTTCTTC. Amino acids: CASSLGLTSGGAGEQFF. This sequence joins TRBV11-3 and TRBJ2-1; 13 nucleotides line up with TRBD2. Per the germline V gene, CDR1 is SGHNT and CDR2 is YENEEA. CDR3 length: 17 amino acids. The V gene end was trimmed by 1 base and the J gene end by 9 bases; junction bases not matched to a gene: 9.

The chain couples TRBV23-1 to TRBJ1-1, with D possibly TRBD1 on 6 matching bases. TRBV23-1 is recorded as an ORF, its role being uncertain. With 4 bases removed from V and 5 bases from J, the gap between germline ends came to 17 bases. This CDR3 comprises 15 residues. The CDR3 nucleotides read TGCGCCAGCAGTCGGGAGGGGGTCGGGGGAACTGAAGCTTTCTTT. Translating gives CASSREGVGGTEAFF.

This clone came up once. The gene calls are TRBV10-2 and TRBJ2-5; 9 bases fit TRBD1. J was trimmed by 2 bases and V by 4 bases; bases with no gene match: 14. The length of the CDR3 is 18 residues. Per the germline V gene, CDR1 is WSHSY and CDR2 is SAAADI. The CDR3 DNA sequence: TGCGCCAGCAGTGGGGGGAGGACAGGGGTCGGTCATCAAGAGACCCAGTACTTC. It codes for CASSGGRTGVGHQETQYF.

V is TRBV5-1 and J is TRBJ2-3; 9 bases fit TRBD1. The junction had 3 bases not matched to a gene; V was cut back by 1 base and J by 3 bases. CDR1 is SGHRS and CDR2 is YFSETQ in the germline V gene. The CDR3 loop spans 15 amino acids. CDR3 loop: CASSLPDRGTDTQYF. The DNA of the CDR3 is TGCGCCAGCAGCTTGCCCGACAGGGGGACAGATACGCAGTATTTT. The variable domain in full, completed from reference TRBV5-1 and TRBJ2-3, reads KAGVTQTPRYLIKTRGQQVTLSCSPISGHRSVSWYQQTPGQGLQFLFEYFSETQRNKGNFPGRFSGRQFSNSRSEMNVSTLELGDSALYLCASSLPDRGTDTQYFGPGTRLTVL.

The rearrangement joins TRBV19 to TRBJ1-2, with a possible D match to TRBD1 (6 bases). The CDR3 has 15 residues. V was cut by 7 bases and J by 3 bases, with 18 bases left in between. Germline assignment: CDR1 LNHDA and CDR2 SQIVND (reference sequence). The chain's CDR3 is CASTAPGAGDYGYTF. The CDR3 region has the DNA TGTGCCAGTACGGCCCCAGGGGCCGGGGACTATGGCTACACCTTC.

This clone was recorded only once. V and J are TRBV7-3 and TRBJ1-2; 12 nucleotides agree with TRBD1. Germline V gene lookup returns CDR1 SGHTA and CDR2 FQGTGA. The V gene end was trimmed by 8 bases and the J gene end by 4 bases; junction bases not matched to a gene: 8. The length of the CDR3 is 15 residues. DNA of the CDR3: TGTGCCAGCTCGTGGGGACAGGGGGCAGGCTATGGCTACACCTTC. Its protein is CASSWGQGAGYGYTF.

The rearrangement joins TRBV6-5 to TRBJ1-5; TRBD1 might be the D (5 bases). Trimming pared 7 bases from V and 7 bases from J, leaving 14 bases between. The CDR3 sequence is 13 residues long. Germline V lookup: CDR1 MNHEY, CDR2 SVGAGI. CDR3 residues: CASTQGLGQPQHF. DNA of the CDR3: TGTGCCAGCACCCAGGGCTTGGGGCAGCCCCAGCATTTT.

The chain uses TRBV29-1 and TRBJ1-1, with D unclear. The V end was cut by 7 bases, the J end by 7 bases, with 13 bases between. Germline values: CDR1 SQVTM, CDR2 ANQGSEA. The CDR3 runs 11 residues. CDR3 nucleotides: TGCAGCGCGGACGCCCGGGGTGAAGCTTTCTTT. It specifies CSADARGEAFF.